This entry features one T cell receptor (beta chain) sequence. Its antigen is not known. An assay was performed, and its level was deep. Original processing notes: Filtering differed because ImmunoSEQ produced junction-only sequences that carried no quality scores. The repertoire was sequenced with immunoSEQ multiplex PCR; TCRdb's copy has only in-frame clones and lacks some. V, J and clone size are those of that table, while D and trimming were read from the DNA. The sample consists of 2 million to 2.5 million clones, roughly 95% of them appearing once. These data belong to a study of shared clonotypes between healthy human individuals. Study findings and constraints: Sample collection involved blood only; tissue repertoires are likely different. Clonotypes which were not shared had lower generation probabilities than clonotypes that all four donors shared.

The CDR3 is 14 residues long. Germline loops: CDR1 MGHDK, CDR2 SYGVNS. Trimming took off 6 bases at V and 6 bases at J, with 18 bases between the two ends. The J gene is TRBJ2-7, the V gene TRBV25-1; TRBD1 might be the D (6 bases). This clonotype originated in a young man in good health. The sequencing sample was made of naive CD4+ T cells sorted from blood. Sample subset: CD45RA+ positively selected. This CDR3 reads CASSEGVTLGEQYF. The CDR3, as DNA: TGTGCCAGCAGCGAGGGGGTTACCCTTGGCGAGCAGTACTTC.